The sequence of this T cell receptor (beta chain) was determined in a study of T cell responses to AZD1222 COVID-19 vaccine. For the study at large: Second-dose groups at about 4 or about 12 weeks were pooled.

The CDR3 length is 16 residues. The V gene's germline CDR1 is KGHSH and CDR2 LQKENI. V lost 2 bases to trimming and J lost 2 bases, with 13 bases between them. Of note for this clone: The antigen remains unidentified.

Study-level results: Vaccine-associated CD4 TCRs ranged over spike, dominating at 160-218 and 743-854. Receipt of two AZD1222 doses was followed by a rise in Spike-specific TCR breadth and depth.

The repertoire was sequenced with immunoSEQ multiplex PCR; TCRdb's copy has only in-frame clones and lacks some. The table records 75,000 to 100,000 clones, about 89% of them present only once. The V gene is TRBV18, the J gene TRBJ1-5; D unclear. This material consisted of peripheral blood, taken on day 0 of AZD1222 vaccination. This clonotype was sampled from an adult in good health. CDR3 nucleotide sequence: TGTGCCAGCTCACCAGACAAGATAGATCGCAATCAGCCCCAGCATTTT. Its translation is CASSPDKIDRNQPQHF.